These 3 T cell receptor beta chains were sequenced from one sample in a study of cytomegalovirus exposure and HLA in healthy donors. PCR primers comprised 60 Vbeta and 13 Jbeta primers. Clones were sequenced by immunoSEQ multiplex PCR, and TCRdb holds only the in-frame ones, with some missing. The table lists about 140,000 clones, 80% of them singletons. Sequencing input: PBMCs. Receptors were obtained from a man between 25 and 39 years old in good health and CMV-seronegative.

This chain connects TRBV27 to TRBJ2-1, with TRBD2 matching over 7 bases. Germline trimming cut 4 bases from V and 7 bases from J; bases unmatched to any gene: 10. The germline gives CDR1 MNHEY, CDR2 SMNVEV (reference sequence). The CDR3 has 15 amino acids. Here the CDR3 reads CASSSTSALLNEQFF. The CDR3 bases are TGTGCCAGCAGTTCAACTAGCGCCCTGCTAAATGAGCAGTTCTTC.

V and J are TRBV27 and TRBJ2-2; TRBD2 is a possible D gene (5 bases). V was pared by 6 bases and J by 7 bases, with 12 bases between. The germline V gene encodes CDR1 MNHEY and CDR2 SMNVEV (reference sequence). The CDR3 is made up of 13 amino acids. The CDR3 sequence: CASSLRDGGELFF. Written as DNA, the CDR3 is TGTGCCAGCAGCCTTCGGGATGGCGGGGAGCTGTTTTTT.

There are a few counts of this clone. This chain joins TRBV27 and TRBJ2-1, with 7 bases aligning to TRBD2. V lost 8 bases and J lost 2; bases outside the gene matches: 12. From germline, CDR1 is MNHEY and CDR2 SMNVEV (reference sequence). The CDR3 has 16 residues. In nucleotides, the CDR3 is TGTGCCAGCCGACAAACCCGCCTAGCGGCCTACAATGAGCAGTTCTTC. Its protein product is CASRQTRLAAYNEQFF.